One T cell receptor (beta chain) is described in this entry. The antigen is not known. These data are taken from a study of shared clonotypes between healthy human individuals. Clones were sequenced by immunoSEQ multiplex PCR, and TCRdb holds only the in-frame ones, with some missing. The repertoire holds approximately 1.4 million clones, with 95% to 99% as singletons. Regarding the study as a whole: The generation probabilities recorded for non-shared clonotypes fell below those of clonotypes shared by all four donors. Among donors, clonotype sharing was expected to be affected by sequencing depth. Larger estimated richness was generally recorded for naive subsets relative to memory subsets.

Germline V gives CDR1 SQVTM, CDR2 ANQGSEA. The junction had 2 bases not matched to a gene; V was cut back by 4 bases and J by 1 base. The length of the CDR3 is 13 residues. The source is a young man in good health. Material for sequencing was naive CD4+ T cells sorted from blood. The sample's subset: CD45RA+ positively selected. J is TRBJ2-5 and V is TRBV29-1, with 8 bases fitting TRBD1. The CDR3 protein is CSVAGTGQETQYF. As DNA, the CDR3 is TGCAGCGTTGCCGGGACAGGCCAAGAGACCCAGTACTTC.